One sample yielded the 10 T cell receptor beta chains listed below, sequenced in a study of technical replicates of blood from a handful of donors. Produced via immunoSEQ multiplex PCR; TCRdb's table is partial and in-frame only. The sample carries about 79,000 clones, about 91% recorded once. The specimen was T cells isolated from PBMCs. The receptors here all came from a human donor in good health. Some clones in this sample may be carry-over from other donors' samples.

The CDR3 nucleotides read TGTGCCACCAGCAGAGAAGGGGCTAGCGGGAGCTCCTACAATGAGCAGTTCTTC. The encoded protein is CATSREGASGSSYNEQFF. The genes are TRBV15 and TRBJ2-1, with 10 bases identical to TRBD2. V lost 0 bases to trimming and J lost 0 bases; unmatched junction nucleotides: 5. CDR3 length equals 18 residues. Germline assignment: CDR1 LNHNV and CDR2 YYDKDF (reference sequence).

The chain employs TRBV11-2 and TRBJ2-1, with 12 nucleotides matching TRBD2. The CDR3 covers 15 residues. V lost 6 bases, J lost 7 bases, and 7 bases stayed unmatched. The germline V gene has CDR1 SGHAT and CDR2 FQNNGV. CDR3: CASRPLAGGPNEQFF. In DNA form, the CDR3 reads TGTGCCAGCAGGCCCCTAGCGGGAGGGCCTAATGAGCAGTTCTTC.

The genes are TRBV6-6 and TRBJ2-3, with a tentative D call TRBD2 (5 bases). The ends were cut back, 8 bases at V and 7 bases at J, with 16 bases in the middle. The V gene's germline CDR1 is MNHNY and CDR2 SVGAGI (reference sequence). The CDR3 has 13 amino acids. CDR3 amino acids: CASGDYFPHTQYF. The CDR3 DNA reads TGTGCCAGCGGCGACTATTTCCCTCATACGCAGTATTTT.

This clone is a singleton in its sample. The chain combines TRBV11-2 with TRBJ2-7, with D maybe TRBD2 (6 bases). CDR1 and CDR2 from the germline V gene are SGHAT and FQNNGV. With 1 base removed from V and 3 bases from J, the gap between germline ends came to 13 bases. The CDR3 covers 15 residues. The CDR3, as DNA: TGTGCCAGCAGCTTAGTCCGGGGACTGGGCTACGAGCAGTACTTC. It translates to CASSLVRGLGYEQYF.

The chain recombines TRBV4-1 with TRBJ1-5; D remains unclear. The CDR3 covers 16 residues. V was clipped by 0 bases and J by 7 bases, with 16 bases between them. The germline gives CDR1 MGHRA, CDR2 YSYEKL. The CDR3 sequence: CASSQDLWGGGQPQHF. DNA of the CDR3: TGCGCCAGCAGCCAAGATCTTTGGGGTGGCGGGCAGCCCCAGCATTTT.

The V call is TRBV5-4, the J call TRBJ1-2; 10 nucleotides match TRBD1. J was trimmed by 8 bases and V by 4 bases; bases with no gene match: 11. Germline CDR1 SGHNT, CDR2 YYREEE (reference sequence). The CDR3 loop spans 15 amino acids. This CDR3 is CASSHWDRGNGGYTF. The CDR3 region has the DNA TGTGCCAGCAGCCACTGGGACAGGGGAAACGGCGGCTACACCTTC.

This chain uses TRBV5-4 with TRBJ2-1, with D perhaps matching TRBD2 (5 bases). Trimming left V 0 bases short and J 3 bases short, with 7 bases between. The CDR3 covers 14 residues. Germline V gene sequence: CDR1 SGHNT, CDR2 YYREEE (reference sequence). CDR3 in amino acids: CASSLVAGYNEQFF. CDR3 in DNA: TGTGCCAGCAGCTTGGTGGCGGGCTACAATGAGCAGTTCTTC.

This clone has only one observation. The chain carries TRBV19 and TRBJ2-1; D may be TRBD1 (6 bases). Looked up from germline, CDR1 is LNHDA and CDR2 is SQIVND (reference sequence). V was pared by 6 bases and J by 3 bases, with 18 bases between. CDR3 length: 16 amino acids. The CDR3 region is CASSLVGTQGYNEQFF. The CDR3 DNA reads TGTGCCAGTAGCCTCGTTGGGACACAGGGCTACAATGAGCAGTTCTTC.

The rearrangement links TRBV4-2 to TRBJ2-1, with D maybe TRBD2 (6 bases). The CDR3 is made up of 13 amino acids. V was clipped by 1 base and J by 7 bases, with 8 bases between them. The V gene's germline CDR1 is LGHNA and CDR2 YNFKEQ. CDR3 sequence (DNA): TGTGCCAGCAGCCAAGGACTAGTTAATGAGCAGTTCTTC. The encoded protein is CASSQGLVNEQFF.

V is TRBV6-5 and J is TRBJ1-2; perhaps TRBD1 as D (6 bases). This CDR3 has 14 amino acids. The germline CDR1 and CDR2 sequences are MNHEY and SVGAGI. V was clipped by 6 bases and J by 7 bases, with 18 bases between them. The CDR3 reads CASSPAQGISGYTF. CDR3 bases: TGTGCCAGCAGCCCCGCACAGGGAATCAGTGGCTACACCTTC.